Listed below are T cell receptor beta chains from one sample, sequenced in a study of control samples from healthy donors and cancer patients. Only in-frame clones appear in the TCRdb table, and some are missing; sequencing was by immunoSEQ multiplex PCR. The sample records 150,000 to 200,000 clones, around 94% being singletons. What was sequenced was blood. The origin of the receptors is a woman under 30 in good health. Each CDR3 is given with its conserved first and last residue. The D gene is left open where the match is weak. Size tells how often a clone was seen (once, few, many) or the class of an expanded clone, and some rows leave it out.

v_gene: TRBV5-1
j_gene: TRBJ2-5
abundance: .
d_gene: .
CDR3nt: TGCGCCAGCAGCTTGGAGGCAGGACAAGAGACCCAGTACTTC
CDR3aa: CASSLEAGQETQYF

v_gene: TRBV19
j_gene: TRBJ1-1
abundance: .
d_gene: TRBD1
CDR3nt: TGTGCCAGTATCCCCCGGACAGGGGGTTTGAACACTGAAGCTTTCTTT
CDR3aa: CASIPRTGGLNTEAFF

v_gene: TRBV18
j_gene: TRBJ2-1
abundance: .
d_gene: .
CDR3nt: TGTGCCAGCTCACCACCGGGCGGGTATGAGCAGTTCTTC
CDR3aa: CASSPPGGYEQFF

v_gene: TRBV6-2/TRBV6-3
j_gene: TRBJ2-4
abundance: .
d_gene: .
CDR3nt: TGTGCCAGCAGTTACGGGGTCGGACAGAAGTACTTC
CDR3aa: CASSYGVGQKYF

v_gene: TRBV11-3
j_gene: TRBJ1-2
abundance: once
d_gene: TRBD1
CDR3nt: TGTGCCAGCAGCTCACAGGGGGACTATGGCTACACCTTC
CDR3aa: CASSSQGDYGYTF

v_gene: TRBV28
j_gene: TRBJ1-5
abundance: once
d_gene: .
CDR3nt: TGTGCCAGCAGTTTAATTTCGGGGGGCGGGAATCAGCCCCAGCATTTT
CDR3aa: CASSLISGGGNQPQHF

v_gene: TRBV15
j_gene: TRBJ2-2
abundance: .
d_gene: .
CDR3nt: TGTGCCACCAGCAGAGATCCGGGGACCGCTAACACCGGGGAGCTGTTTTTT
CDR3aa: CATSRDPGTANTGELFF

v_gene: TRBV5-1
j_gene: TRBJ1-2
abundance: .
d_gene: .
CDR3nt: TGCGCCAGCAGCTTGGAAGGCACTACAAGGGGCTACACCTTC
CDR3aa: CASSLEGTTRGYTF

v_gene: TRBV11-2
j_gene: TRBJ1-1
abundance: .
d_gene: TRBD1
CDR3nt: TGTGCCAGCAGCAGCCGACAGGGTTATTGGTCTGAAGCTTTCTTT
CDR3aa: CASSSRQGYWSEAFF

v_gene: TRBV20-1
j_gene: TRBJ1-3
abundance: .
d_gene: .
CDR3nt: TGCAGTGCTAATGAGGGGTCCGGAAACACCATATATTTT
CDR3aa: CSANEGSGNTIYF

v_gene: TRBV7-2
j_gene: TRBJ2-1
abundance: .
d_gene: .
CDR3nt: TGTGCCAGCAGCTTAAGTATCAATGAGCAGTTCTTC
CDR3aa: CASSLSINEQFF

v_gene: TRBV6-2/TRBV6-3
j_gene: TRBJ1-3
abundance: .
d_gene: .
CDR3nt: TGTGCCAGCAGCAGGGGCTCGCTCGGAAACACCATATATTTT
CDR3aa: CASSRGSLGNTIYF

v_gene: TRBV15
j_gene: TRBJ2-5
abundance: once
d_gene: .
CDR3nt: TGTGCCACCAGCAGAGAGGGCAGGGGTATTACCCAGTACTTC
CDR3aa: CATSREGRGITQYF

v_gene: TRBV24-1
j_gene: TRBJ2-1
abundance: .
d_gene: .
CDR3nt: TGTGCCACCAGTGATTGGCGGAGCGGGCGGGGCTTCTTC
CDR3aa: CATSDWRSGRGFF

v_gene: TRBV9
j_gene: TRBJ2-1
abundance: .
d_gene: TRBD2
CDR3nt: TGTGCCAGCAGCGTAGTGGGGGGGACTAGCGGACACAATGAGCAGTTCTTC
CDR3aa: CASSVVGGTSGHNEQFF

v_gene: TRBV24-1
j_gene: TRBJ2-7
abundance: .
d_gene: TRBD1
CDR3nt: TGTGCCACCAGTGATTCAGGGACAGGGGGCGTGGGCTACGAGCAGTACTTC
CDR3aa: CATSDSGTGGVGYEQYF

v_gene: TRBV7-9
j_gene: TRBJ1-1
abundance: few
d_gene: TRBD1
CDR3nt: TGTGCCAGCAGCCCCACGCTTAGAGGGGGCCGAGCTTTCTTT
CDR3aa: CASSPTLRGGRAFF

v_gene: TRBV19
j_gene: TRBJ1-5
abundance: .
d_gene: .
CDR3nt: TGTGCCAGTAGTGAGAAAAACAATCAGCCCCAGCATTTT
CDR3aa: CASSEKNNQPQHF

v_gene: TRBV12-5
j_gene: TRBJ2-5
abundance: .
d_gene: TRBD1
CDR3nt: TGTGCTAGTGGTTTTCTAACAGGGGGCGTGAAGACCCAGTACTTC
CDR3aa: CASGFLTGGVKTQYF

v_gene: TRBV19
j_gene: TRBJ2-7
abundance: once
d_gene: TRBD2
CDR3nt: TGTGCCAGTAGTCTGTTAGCGGGAGCGGGCTCCTACGAGCAGTACTTC
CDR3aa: CASSLLAGAGSYEQYF

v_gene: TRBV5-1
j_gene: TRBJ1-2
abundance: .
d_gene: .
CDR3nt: TGCGCCAGCAGCTCAGGGCCTCTAACCTCTCCCAATGACTTAGGCTACACCTTC
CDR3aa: CASSSGPLTSPNDLGYTF

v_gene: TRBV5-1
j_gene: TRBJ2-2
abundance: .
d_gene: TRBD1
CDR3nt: TGCGCCAGCAGCTTCGTAGACAGGGACACCGGGGAGCTGTTTTTT
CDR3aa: CASSFVDRDTGELFF

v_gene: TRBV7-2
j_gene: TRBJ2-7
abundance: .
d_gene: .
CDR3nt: TGTGCCAGCAGCTACACAGGGCCCCGGGGAAGGGAGCAGTACTTC
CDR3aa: CASSYTGPRGREQYF

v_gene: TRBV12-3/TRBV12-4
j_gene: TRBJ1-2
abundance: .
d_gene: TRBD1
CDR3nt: TGTGCCAGCAGTGGGACAGCTAACTATGGCTACACCTTC
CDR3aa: CASSGTANYGYTF

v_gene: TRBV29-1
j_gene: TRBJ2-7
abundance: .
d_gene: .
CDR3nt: TGCAGCGTTGAGTTATTTGAGGACAGAGCCTACGAGCAGTACTTC
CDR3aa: CSVELFEDRAYEQYF

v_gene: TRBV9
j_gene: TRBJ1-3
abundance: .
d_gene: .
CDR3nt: TGTGCCAGCAGCGTAACCGGGAGCCTCTCTGGAAACACCATATATTTT
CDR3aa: CASSVTGSLSGNTIYF

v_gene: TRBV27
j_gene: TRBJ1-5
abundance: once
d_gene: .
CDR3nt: TGTGCCAGCAGTCCGGCGGGAGATCAGCCCCAGCATTTT
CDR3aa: CASSPAGDQPQHF

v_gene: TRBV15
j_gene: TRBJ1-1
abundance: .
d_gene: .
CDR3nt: TGTGCCACCAGCACGTTTCAGGGGACGACTGAAACTTTCTTT
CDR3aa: CATSTFQGTTETFF

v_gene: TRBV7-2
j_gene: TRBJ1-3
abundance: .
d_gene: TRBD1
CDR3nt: TGTGCCAGCAGCTCTCACCGATCAGGGGGCTCTGGAAACACCATATATTTT
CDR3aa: CASSSHRSGGSGNTIYF

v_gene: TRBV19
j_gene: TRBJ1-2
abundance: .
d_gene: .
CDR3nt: TGTGCCAGTAGTATCCAGGTCGCAAGAGCTGGCTACACCTTC
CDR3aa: CASSIQVARAGYTF

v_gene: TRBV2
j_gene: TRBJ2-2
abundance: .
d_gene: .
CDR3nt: TGTGCCAGCAGTGAAGAATCGAACACCGGGGAGCTGTTTTTT
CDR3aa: CASSEESNTGELFF

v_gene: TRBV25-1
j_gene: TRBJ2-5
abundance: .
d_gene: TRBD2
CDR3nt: TGTGCCAGCAGTGACCCGCGGGGGGACGCGGAGACCCAGTACTTC
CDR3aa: CASSDPRGDAETQYF

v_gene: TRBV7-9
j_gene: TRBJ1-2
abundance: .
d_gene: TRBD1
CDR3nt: TGTGCCAGCAGCTCCACCCCCCCGGGACAGGCCGCGGGGGGCTACACCTTC
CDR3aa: CASSSTPPGQAAGGYTF

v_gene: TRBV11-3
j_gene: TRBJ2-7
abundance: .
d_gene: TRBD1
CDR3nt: TGTGCCAGCAGCACCCGGACAGGGGGCGGGGAGCAGTACTTC
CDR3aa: CASSTRTGGGEQYF

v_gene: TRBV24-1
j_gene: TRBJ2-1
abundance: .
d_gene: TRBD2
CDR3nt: TGTGCCACCAGTGACTTGGGACTAGCGGGGGTACCTGAGCAGTTCTTC
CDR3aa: CATSDLGLAGVPEQFF

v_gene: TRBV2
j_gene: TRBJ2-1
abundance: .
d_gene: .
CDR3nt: TGTGCCAGCATCCTCGGGAGTTCTGAGCAGTTCTTC
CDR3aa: CASILGSSEQFF

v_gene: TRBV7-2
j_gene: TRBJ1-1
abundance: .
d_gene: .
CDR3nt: TGTGCCAGCAGCTTAGGGACAGTGAACACTGAAGCTTTCTTT
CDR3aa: CASSLGTVNTEAFF